Listed here is a single T cell receptor (beta chain). Its antigen is not known. This specimen belongs to a study of T-cell memory formation after mild COVID-19. Study-wide context: There were largely donor-specific TCR clusters.

Study observations and caveats: CM and EM subsets held most contracting CD4+ clones; EMRA held CD8+ ones. Among clones contracting day 15 to 85, CD4/CD8 was balanced, whereas later expanders leaned CD4+.

Each CDR3 protein is one row after TCRdb ran MiXCR on the 5' RACE reads. The table lists over 500,000 distinct CDR3 sequences, 17% of them singletons. From germline, CDR1 is SGHNT and CDR2 YENEEA. The V gene lost 6 bases and the J gene lost 4 bases, with 12 bases spanning the gap. The CDR3 sequence is 13 residues long. Sequencing used PBMCs or a T cell subset sorted from them (not recorded which). The TCR comes from an adult woman who had mild COVID-19 (a few samples of this study predate the infection). Cell type and time point are not known. This chain joins TRBV11-3 and TRBJ1-1, with D possibly being TRBD1 (5 bases). Here the CDR3 DNA reads TGTGCCAGCAGTTTTACCCAGGGCACTGAAGCTTTCTTT. This encodes CASSFTQGTEAFF.